The clone carrying this T cell receptor (beta chain) came up a few times. These data belong to a study of blood T cell repertoires in COVID-19. At the level of the study: PBMCs, B-cell-depleted T cells, or T cells provided the cDNA or gDNA that made up the material.

This CDR3 has 17 amino acids. With V trimmed by 1 base and J by 6 bases, 10 bases remained unmatched. The germline V gene encodes CDR1 LGHNT and CDR2 FRNRAP. The table came from immunoSEQ multiplex PCR; TCRdb's copy has only in-frame clones and leaves some out. The repertoire includes around 95,000 clones, around four fifths of them detected once, and roughly 31% sits in the top ten. The receptor was isolated from a man between 65 and 85 years old with active or convalescent COVID-19. The sequencing sample was made of peripheral blood. The gene calls are TRBV12-5 and TRBJ2-4; 9 bases map to TRBD1. The CDR3, as DNA: TGTGCTAGTGGTTTGGGCACAGGGGGCTTGATCAGAAACATTCAGTACTTC. It yields the protein CASGLGTGGLIRNIQYF.